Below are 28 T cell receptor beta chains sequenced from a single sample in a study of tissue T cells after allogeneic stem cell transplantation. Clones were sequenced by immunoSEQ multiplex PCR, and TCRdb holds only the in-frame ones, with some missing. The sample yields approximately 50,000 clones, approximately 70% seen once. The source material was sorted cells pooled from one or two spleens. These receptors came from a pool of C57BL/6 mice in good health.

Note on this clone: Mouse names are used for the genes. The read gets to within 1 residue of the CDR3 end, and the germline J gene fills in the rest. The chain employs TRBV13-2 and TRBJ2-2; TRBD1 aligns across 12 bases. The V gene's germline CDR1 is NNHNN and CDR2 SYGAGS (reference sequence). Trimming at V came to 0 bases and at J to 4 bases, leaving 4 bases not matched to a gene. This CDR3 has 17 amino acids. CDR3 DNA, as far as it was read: TGTGCCAGCGGTGATGCGGGACAGGGGGCGGGCACCGGGCAGCTCTAC. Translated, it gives CASGDAGQGAGTGQLY. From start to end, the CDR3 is CASGDAGQGAGTGQLYF.

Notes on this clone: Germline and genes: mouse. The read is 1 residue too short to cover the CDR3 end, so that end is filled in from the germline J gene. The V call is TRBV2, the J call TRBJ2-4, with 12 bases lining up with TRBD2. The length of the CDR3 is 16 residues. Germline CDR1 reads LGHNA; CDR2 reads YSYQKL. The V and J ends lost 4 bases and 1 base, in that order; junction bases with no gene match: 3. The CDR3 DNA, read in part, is TGTGCCAGCAGCCCCCGGGACTGGGGGGGTCAAAACACCTTGTAC. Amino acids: CASSPRDWGGQNTLY. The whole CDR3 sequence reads CASSPRDWGGQNTLYF.

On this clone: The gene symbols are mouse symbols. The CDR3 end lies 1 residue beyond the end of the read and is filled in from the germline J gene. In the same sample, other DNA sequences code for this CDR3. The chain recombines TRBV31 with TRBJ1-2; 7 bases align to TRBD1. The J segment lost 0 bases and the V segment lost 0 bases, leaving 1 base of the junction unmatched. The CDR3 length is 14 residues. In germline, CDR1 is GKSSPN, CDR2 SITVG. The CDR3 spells CAWSLGTANSDYTF. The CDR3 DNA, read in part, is TGTGCCTGGAGTCTCGGGACAGCAAACTCCGACTACACC.

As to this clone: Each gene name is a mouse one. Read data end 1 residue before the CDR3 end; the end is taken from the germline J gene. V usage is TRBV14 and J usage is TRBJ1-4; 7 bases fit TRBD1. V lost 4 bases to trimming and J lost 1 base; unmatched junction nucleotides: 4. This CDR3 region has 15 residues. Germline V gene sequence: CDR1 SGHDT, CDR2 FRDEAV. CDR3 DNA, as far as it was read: TGTGCCAGCAGTCCGCGGGACAGTTCCAACGAAAGATTATTT. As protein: CASSPRDSSNERLF. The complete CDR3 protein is CASSPRDSSNERLFF.

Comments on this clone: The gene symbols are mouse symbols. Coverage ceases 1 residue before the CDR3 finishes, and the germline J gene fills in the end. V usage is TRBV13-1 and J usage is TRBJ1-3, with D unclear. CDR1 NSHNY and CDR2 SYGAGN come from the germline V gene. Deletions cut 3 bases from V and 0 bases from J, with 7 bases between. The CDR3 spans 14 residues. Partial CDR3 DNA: TGTGCCAGCAGTGGACAACTTTCTGGAAATACGCTCTAT. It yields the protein CASSGQLSGNTLY. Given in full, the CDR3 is CASSGQLSGNTLYF.

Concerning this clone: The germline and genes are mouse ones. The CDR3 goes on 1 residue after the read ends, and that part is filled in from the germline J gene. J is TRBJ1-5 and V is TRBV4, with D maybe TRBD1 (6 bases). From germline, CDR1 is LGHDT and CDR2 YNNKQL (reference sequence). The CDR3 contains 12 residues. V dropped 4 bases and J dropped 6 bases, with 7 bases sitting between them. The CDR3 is CASSWGLQAPLF. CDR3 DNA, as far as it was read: TGTGCCAGCAGCTGGGGGCTCCAGGCTCCGCTT.

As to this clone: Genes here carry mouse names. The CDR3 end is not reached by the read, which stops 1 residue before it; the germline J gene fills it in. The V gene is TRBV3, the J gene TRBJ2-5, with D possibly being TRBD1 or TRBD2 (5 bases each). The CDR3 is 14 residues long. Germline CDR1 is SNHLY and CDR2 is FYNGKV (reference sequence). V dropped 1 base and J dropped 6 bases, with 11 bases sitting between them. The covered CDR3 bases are TGTGCCAGCAGCTTAGTCGGGCGGGGGGACACCCAGTAC. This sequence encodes CASSLVGRGDTQY. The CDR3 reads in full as CASSLVGRGDTQYF. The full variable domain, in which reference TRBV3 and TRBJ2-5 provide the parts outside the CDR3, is GPKVLQIPSHQIIDMGQMVTLNCDPVSNHLYFYWYKQILGQQMEFLVNFYNGKVMEKSKLFKDQFSVERPDGSYFTLKIQPTALEDSAVYFCASSLVGRGDTQYFGPGTRLLVL.

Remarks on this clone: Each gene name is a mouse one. Incomplete CDR3 DNA: TGTGCCAGCGGTGACGGGGGGGCTCCGCTT. Protein product: CASGDGGAPL. The CDR3 in full is CASGDGGAPLF. This rearrangement joins TRBV13-2 to TRBJ1-5, with D possibly being TRBD1 (5 bases). Read data end 1 residue before the CDR3 end; the end is taken from the germline J gene. Germline values: CDR1 NNHNN, CDR2 SYGAGS (reference sequence). Between the trimmed V and J ends, which lost 2 bases and 9 bases, there was a span of 6 bases. The CDR3 length is 11 residues.

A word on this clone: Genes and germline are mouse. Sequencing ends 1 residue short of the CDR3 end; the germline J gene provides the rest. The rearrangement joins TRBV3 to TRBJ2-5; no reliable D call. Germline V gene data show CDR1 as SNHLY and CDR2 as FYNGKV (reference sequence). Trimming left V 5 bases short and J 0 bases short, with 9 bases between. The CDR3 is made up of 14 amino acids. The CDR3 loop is CASSPRINQDTQYF. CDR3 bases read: TGTGCCAGCAGCCCCCGGATAAACCAAGACACCCAGTAC.

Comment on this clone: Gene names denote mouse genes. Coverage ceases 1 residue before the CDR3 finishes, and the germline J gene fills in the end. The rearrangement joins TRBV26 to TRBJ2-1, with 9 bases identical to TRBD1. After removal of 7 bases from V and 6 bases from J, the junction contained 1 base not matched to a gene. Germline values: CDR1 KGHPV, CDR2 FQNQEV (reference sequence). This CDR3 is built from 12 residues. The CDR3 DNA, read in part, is TGTGCCAGCAAACAGGGGGCTGCTGAGCAGTTC. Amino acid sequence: CASKQGAAEQF. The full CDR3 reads CASKQGAAEQFF.

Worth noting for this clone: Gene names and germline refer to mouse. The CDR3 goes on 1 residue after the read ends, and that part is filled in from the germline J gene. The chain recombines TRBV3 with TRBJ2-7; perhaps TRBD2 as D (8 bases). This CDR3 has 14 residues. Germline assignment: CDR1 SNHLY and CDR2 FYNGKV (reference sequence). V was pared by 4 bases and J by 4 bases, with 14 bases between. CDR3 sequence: CASSSGGGPYEQYF. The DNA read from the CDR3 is TGTGCCAGCAGCTCAGGGGGGGGGCCGTATGAACAGTAC.

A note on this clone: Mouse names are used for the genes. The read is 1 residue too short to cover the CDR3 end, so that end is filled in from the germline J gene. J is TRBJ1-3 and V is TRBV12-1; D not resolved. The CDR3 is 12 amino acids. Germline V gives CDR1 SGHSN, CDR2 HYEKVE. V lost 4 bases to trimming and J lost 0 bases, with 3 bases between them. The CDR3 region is CASSSSGNTLYF. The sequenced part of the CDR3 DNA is TGTGCCAGCTCAAGTTCTGGAAATACGCTCTAT. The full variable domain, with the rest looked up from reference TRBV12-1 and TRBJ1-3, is DSGVVQSPRHIIKEKGGRSVLTCIPISGHSNVVWYQQTLGKELKFLIQHYEKVERDKGFLPSRFSVQQFDDYHSEMNMSALELEDSAMYFCASSSSGNTLYFGEGSRLIVV.

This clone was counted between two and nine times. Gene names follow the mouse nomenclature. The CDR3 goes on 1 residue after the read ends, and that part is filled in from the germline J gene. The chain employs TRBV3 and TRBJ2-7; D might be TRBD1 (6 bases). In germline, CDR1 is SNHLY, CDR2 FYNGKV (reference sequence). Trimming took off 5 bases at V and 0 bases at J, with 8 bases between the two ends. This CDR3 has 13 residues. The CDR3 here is CASSQGSSYEQYF. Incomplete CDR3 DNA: TGTGCCAGCAGCCAGGGGAGCTCCTATGAACAGTAC.

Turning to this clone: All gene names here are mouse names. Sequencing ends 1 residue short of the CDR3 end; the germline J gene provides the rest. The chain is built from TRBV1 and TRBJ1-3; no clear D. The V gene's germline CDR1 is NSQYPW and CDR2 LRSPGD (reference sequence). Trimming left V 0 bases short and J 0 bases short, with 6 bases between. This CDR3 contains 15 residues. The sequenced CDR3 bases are TGCACCTGCAGTGCAGATATAAATTCTGGAAATACGCTCTAT. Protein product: CTCSADINSGNTLY. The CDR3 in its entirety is CTCSADINSGNTLYF. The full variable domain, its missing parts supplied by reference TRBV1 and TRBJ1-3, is VTLLEQNPRWRLVPRGQAVNLRCILKNSQYPWMSWYQQDLQKQLQWLFTLRSPGDKEVKSLPGADYLATRVTDTELRLQVANMSQGRTLYCTCSADINSGNTLYFGEGSRLIVV.

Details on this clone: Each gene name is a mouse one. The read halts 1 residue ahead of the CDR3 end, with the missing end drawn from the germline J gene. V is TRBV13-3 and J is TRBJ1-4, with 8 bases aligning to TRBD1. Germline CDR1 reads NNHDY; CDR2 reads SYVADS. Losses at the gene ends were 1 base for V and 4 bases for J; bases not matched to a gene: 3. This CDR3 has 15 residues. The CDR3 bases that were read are TGTGCCAGCAGTGATCCAGGGGGCTACAACGAAAGATTATTT. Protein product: CASSDPGGYNERLF. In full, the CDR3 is CASSDPGGYNERLFF.

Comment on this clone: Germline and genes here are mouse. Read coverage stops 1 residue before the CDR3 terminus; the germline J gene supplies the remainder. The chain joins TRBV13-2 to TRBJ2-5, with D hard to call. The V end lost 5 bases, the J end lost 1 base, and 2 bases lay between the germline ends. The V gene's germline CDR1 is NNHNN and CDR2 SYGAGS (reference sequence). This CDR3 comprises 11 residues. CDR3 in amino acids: CASGHQDTQYF. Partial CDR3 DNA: TGTGCCAGCGGGCACCAAGACACCCAGTAC.

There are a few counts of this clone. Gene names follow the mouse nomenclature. The covered CDR3 bases are TGTGCCAGCAGCCAAGATCCACTGGGGGCGGGGGAACAGTAC. It codes for CASSQDPLGAGEQY. The CDR3 in full is CASSQDPLGAGEQYF. The chain has TRBV2 and TRBJ2-7, with 8 bases identical to TRBD2. Sequencing ends 1 residue short of the CDR3 end; the germline J gene provides the rest. Per the germline V gene, CDR1 is LGHNA and CDR2 is YSYQKL. CDR3 size: 15 residues. The V and J ends lost 0 bases and 7 bases, in that order; junction bases with no gene match: 8.

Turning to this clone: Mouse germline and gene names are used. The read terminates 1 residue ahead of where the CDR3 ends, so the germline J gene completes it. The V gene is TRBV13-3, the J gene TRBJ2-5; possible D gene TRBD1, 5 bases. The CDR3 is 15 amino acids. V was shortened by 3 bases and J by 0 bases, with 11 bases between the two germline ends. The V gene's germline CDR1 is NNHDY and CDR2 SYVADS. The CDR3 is CASSAPTENQDTQYF. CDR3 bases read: TGTGCCAGCAGTGCCCCGACAGAGAACCAAGACACCCAGTAC.

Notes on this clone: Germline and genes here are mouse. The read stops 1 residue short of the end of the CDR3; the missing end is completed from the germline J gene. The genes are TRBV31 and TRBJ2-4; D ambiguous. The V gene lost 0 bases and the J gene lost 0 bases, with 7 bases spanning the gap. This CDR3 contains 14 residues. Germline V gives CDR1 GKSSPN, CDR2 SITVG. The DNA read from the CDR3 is TGTGCCTGGAGTCTCCAGGATAGTCAAAACACCTTGTAC. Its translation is CAWSLQDSQNTLY. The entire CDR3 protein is CAWSLQDSQNTLYF.

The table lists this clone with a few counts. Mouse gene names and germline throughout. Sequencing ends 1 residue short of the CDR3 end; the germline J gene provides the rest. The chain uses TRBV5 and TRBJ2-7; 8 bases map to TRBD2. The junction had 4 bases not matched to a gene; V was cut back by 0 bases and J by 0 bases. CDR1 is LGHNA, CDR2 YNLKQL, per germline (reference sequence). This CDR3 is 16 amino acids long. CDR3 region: CASSQDNWGSSYEQYF. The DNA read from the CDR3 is TGTGCCAGCAGCCAAGATAACTGGGGGAGCTCCTATGAACAGTAC.

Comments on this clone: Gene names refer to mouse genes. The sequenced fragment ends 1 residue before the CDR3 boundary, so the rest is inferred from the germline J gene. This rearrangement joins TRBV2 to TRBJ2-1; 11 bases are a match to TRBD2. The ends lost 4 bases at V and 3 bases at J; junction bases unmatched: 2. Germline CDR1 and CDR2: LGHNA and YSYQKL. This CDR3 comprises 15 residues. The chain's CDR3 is CASSRGTGGYAEQFF. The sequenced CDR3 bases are TGTGCCAGCAGCCGCGGGACTGGGGGCTATGCTGAGCAGTTC.

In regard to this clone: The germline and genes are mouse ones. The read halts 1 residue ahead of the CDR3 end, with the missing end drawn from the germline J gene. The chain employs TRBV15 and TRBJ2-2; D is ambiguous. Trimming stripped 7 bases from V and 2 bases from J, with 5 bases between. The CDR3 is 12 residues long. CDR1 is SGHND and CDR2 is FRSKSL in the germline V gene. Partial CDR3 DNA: TGTGCCAGCACCCCGAACACCGGGCAGCTCTAC. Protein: CASTPNTGQLY. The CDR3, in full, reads CASTPNTGQLYF.

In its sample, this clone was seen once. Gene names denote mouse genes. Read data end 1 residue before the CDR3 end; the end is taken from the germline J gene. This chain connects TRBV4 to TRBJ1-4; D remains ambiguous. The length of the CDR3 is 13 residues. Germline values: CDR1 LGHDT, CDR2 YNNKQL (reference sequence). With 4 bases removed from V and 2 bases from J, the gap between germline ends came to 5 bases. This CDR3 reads CASSLQSNERLFF. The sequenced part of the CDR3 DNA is TGTGCCAGCAGCTTACAGTCCAACGAAAGATTATTT.

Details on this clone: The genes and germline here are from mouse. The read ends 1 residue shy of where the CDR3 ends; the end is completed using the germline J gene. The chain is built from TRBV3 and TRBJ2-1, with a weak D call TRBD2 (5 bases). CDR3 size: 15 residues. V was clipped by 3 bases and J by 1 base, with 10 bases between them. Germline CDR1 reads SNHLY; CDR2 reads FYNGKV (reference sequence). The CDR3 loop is CASSFGWANYAEQFF. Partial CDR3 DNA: TGTGCCAGCAGCTTTGGCTGGGCAAACTATGCTGAGCAGTTC.

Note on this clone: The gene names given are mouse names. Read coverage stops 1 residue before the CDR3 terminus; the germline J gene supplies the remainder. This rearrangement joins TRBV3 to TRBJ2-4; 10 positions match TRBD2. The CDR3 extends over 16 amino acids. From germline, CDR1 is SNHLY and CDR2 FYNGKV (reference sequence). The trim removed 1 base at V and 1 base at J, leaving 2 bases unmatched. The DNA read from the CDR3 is TGTGCCAGCAGCTTAGTCTGGGGGGGCGGTCAAAACACCTTGTAC. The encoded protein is CASSLVWGGGQNTLY. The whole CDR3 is CASSLVWGGGQNTLYF.

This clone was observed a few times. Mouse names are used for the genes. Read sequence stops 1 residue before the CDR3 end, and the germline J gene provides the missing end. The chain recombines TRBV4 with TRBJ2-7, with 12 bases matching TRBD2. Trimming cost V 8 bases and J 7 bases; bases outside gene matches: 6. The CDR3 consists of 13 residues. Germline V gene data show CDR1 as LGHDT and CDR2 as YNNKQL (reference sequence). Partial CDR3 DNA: TGTGCCAGCGCGACTGGGGGGGCGAGGGAACAGTAC. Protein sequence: CASATGGAREQY. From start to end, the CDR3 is CASATGGAREQYF.

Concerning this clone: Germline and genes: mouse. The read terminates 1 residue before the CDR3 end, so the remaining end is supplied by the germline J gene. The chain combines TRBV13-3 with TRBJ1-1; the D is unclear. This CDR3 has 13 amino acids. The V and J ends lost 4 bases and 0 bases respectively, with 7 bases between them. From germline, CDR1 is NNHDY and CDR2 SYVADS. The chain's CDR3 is CASSPGQNTEVFF. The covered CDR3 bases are TGTGCCAGCAGTCCAGGACAGAACACAGAAGTCTTC.

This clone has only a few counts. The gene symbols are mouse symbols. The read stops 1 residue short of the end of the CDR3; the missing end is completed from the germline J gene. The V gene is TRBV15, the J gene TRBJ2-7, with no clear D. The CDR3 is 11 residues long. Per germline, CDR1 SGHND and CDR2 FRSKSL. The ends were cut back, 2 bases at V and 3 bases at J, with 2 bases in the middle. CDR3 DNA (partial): TGTGCCAGCAGTTTACTCTATGAACAGTAC. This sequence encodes CASSLLYEQY. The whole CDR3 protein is CASSLLYEQYF.